This T cell receptor (beta chain) was documented in a study of T cell responses to AZD1222 COVID-19 vaccine. The method was immunoSEQ multiplex PCR; TCRdb's version includes in-frame clones alone and lacks a portion of them. The table records tens of thousands of clones, 88% of them present only once. On this clone itself: Its antigen is currently unknown.

The CDR3 is 15 amino acids. With 0 bases removed from V and 9 bases from J, the gap between germline ends came to 13 bases. Germline CDR1 SGHTS, CDR2 YDEGEE. Study results and caveats: Baseline serology detected seropositivity in only six AZD1222 recipients. Regions 160-218 and 743-854 held dominance among vaccine-associated CD4 TCRs, which spanned spike. After the peak T cell response, and only then, were repertoires sampled.

This sample comprised peripheral blood, obtained 28 days after the second dose of the MenACWY control vaccine. The clonotype comes from an adult who received the MenACWY meningococcal vaccine as a control. The rearrangement joins TRBV5-8 to TRBJ1-6, with a possible D match to TRBD1 (5 bases). Here the CDR3 reads CASSLGDSSTSPLHF. DNA of the CDR3: TGTGCCAGCAGCTTGGGAGACAGTTCTACTTCACCCCTCCACTTT.